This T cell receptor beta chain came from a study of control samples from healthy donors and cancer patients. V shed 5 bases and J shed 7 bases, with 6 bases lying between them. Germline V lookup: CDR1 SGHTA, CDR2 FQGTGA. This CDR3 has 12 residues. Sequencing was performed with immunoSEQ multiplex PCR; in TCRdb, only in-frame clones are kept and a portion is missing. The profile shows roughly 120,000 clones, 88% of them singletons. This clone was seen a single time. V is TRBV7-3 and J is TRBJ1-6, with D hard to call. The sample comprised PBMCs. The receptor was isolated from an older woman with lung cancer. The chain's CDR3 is CASSANNSPLHF. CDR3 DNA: TGTGCCAGCAGCGCCAACAATTCACCCCTCCACTTT.